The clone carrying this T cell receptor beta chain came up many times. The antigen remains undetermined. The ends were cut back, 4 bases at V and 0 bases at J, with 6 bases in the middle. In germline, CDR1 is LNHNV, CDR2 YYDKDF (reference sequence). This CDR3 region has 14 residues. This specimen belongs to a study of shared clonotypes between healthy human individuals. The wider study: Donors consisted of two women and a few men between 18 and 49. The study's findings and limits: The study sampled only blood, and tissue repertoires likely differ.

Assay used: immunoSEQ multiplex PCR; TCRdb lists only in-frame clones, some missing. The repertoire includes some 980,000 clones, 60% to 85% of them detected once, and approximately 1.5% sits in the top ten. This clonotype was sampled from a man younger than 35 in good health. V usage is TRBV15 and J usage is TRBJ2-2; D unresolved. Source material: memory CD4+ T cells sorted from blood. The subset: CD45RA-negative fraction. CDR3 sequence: CATSNPSNTGELFF. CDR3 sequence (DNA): TGTGCCACCAGCAACCCCTCGAACACCGGGGAGCTGTTTTTT.